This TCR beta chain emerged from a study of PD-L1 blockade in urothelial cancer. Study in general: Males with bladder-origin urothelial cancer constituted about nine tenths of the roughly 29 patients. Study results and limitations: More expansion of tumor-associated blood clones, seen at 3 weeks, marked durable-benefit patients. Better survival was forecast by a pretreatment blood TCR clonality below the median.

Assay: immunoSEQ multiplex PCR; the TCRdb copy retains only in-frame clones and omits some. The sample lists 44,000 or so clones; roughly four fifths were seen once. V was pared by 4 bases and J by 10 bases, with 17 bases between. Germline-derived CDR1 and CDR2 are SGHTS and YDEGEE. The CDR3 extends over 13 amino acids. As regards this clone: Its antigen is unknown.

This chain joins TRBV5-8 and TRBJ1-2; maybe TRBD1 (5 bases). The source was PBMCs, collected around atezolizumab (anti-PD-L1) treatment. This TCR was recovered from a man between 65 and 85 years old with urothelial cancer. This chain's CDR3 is CASSLAGTLFYTF. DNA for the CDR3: TGTGCCAGCAGCCTTGCCGGGACTCTCTTCTACACCTTC.